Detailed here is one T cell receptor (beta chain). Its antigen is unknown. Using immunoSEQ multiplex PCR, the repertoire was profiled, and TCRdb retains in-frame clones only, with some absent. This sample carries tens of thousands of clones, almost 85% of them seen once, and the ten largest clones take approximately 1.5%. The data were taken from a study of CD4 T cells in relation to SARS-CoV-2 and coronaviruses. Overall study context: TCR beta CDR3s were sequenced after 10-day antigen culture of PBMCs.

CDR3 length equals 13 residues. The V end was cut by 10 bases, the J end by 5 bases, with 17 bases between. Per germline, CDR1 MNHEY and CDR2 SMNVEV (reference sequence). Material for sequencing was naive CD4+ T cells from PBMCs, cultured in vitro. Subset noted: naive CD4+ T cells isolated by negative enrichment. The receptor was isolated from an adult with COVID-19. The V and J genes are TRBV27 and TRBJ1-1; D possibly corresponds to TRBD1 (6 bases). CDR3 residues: CATSLSGVTEAFF. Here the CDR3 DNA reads TGTGCCACCTCATTATCAGGGGTGACTGAAGCTTTCTTT.